This TCR beta chain is drawn from a study of OX40 agonist ivuxolimab in advanced cancers. The study's findings and limits: At doses 0.1 to 3.0 mg/kg, CD4+ and CD8+ clones expanded. Researchers report that CD8+ T cells had, on average, more expanded clones than CD4+.

Generated by immunoSEQ multiplex PCR, the TCRdb table keeps only in-frame clones and is missing some. The sample includes about 36,000 clones, about 79% of them seen just once. Germline V gives CDR1 SSHAT, CDR2 FNYEAQ (reference sequence). CDR3 length: 14 residues. The germline V and J ends were trimmed by 1 base and 6 bases, with 9 bases remaining between them. Note on this clone: Its cognate antigen is unknown.

V is TRBV7-7 and J is TRBJ2-2, with D unclear. This receptor was identified in an adult with an advanced solid tumor such as melanoma, head and neck, liver or kidney cancer. The sample in question was CD4+ or CD8+ T cells sorted from blood, obtained in a trial of the OX40 agonist ivuxolimab. This chain's CDR3 is CASSLGPAAGELFF. CDR3 nucleotide sequence: TGTGCCAGCAGCTTAGGTCCAGCAGCCGGGGAGCTGTTTTTT.